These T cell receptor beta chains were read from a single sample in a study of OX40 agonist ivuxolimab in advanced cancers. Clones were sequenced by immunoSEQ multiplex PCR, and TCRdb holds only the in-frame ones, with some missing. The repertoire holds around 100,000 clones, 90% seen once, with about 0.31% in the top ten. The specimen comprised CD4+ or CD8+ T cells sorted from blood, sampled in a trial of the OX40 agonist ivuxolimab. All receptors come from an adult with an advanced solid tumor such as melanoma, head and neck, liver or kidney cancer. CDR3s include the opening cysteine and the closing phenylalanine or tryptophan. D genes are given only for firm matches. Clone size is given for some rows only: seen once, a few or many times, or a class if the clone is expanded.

CDR3nt: TGTGCCAGCAGCCAACGGGTTTCATCCGGGCTAGCGGGAGTGTCCCAGTACTTC
CDR3aa: CASSQRVSSGLAGVSQYF
abundance: .
j_gene: TRBJ2-5
v_gene: TRBV4-2
d_gene: TRBD2

CDR3nt: TGCGCCAGCAGCTTGGTCGGGGGGGAGTATGAAAAACTGTTTTTT
CDR3aa: CASSLVGGEYEKLFF
abundance: .
j_gene: TRBJ1-4
v_gene: TRBV5-1
d_gene: .

CDR3nt: TGTGCCACGAGCGGACAGGGCTTGTCCGGGGAGCTGTTTTTT
CDR3aa: CATSGQGLSGELFF
abundance: .
j_gene: TRBJ2-2
v_gene: TRBV19
d_gene: TRBD1

CDR3nt: TGTGCCAGCAACTCAGGAGCGGGACGGGAGCAGTTCTTC
CDR3aa: CASNSGAGREQFF
abundance: .
j_gene: TRBJ2-1
v_gene: TRBV7-9
d_gene: TRBD2

CDR3nt: TGTGCCAGCTCACCCCTGAGTTTGACCACCGGGGAGCTGTTTTTT
CDR3aa: CASSPLSLTTGELFF
abundance: .
j_gene: TRBJ2-2
v_gene: TRBV18
d_gene: .

CDR3nt: TGTGCCAGCAGACCAGCAGGGAGCTCCTACGAGCAGTACTTC
CDR3aa: CASRPAGSSYEQYF
abundance: once
j_gene: TRBJ2-7
v_gene: TRBV25-1
d_gene: .

CDR3nt: TGTGCCAGCAGTTTCCGGGTCTTACATGGCTACACCTTC
CDR3aa: CASSFRVLHGYTF
abundance: .
j_gene: TRBJ1-2
v_gene: TRBV28
d_gene: .

CDR3nt: TGTGCCAGCAGACAATCGAGCTCCTACGAGCAGTACTTC
CDR3aa: CASRQSSSYEQYF
abundance: .
j_gene: TRBJ2-7
v_gene: TRBV6-1
d_gene: .

CDR3nt: TGTGCCAGCAGCTTAGGGGCAGGAAATCAGCCCCAGCATTTT
CDR3aa: CASSLGAGNQPQHF
abundance: once
j_gene: TRBJ1-5
v_gene: TRBV7-8
d_gene: .

CDR3nt: TGTGCCAGCAGTGATCGCGGTAGAGTTTCTGGGGCCAACGTCCTGACTTTC
CDR3aa: CASSDRGRVSGANVLTF
abundance: .
j_gene: TRBJ2-6
v_gene: TRBV6-1
d_gene: .

CDR3nt: TGTGCCAGCAGGTTGGGGGGATACAATCAGCCCCAGCATTTT
CDR3aa: CASRLGGYNQPQHF
abundance: once
j_gene: TRBJ1-5
v_gene: TRBV6-1
d_gene: .

CDR3nt: TGTGCCAGCAGCTCCAGCGGGAGAAAGACAGATACGCAGTATTTT
CDR3aa: CASSSSGRKTDTQYF
abundance: .
j_gene: TRBJ2-3
v_gene: TRBV7-3
d_gene: TRBD2

CDR3nt: TGTGCCAGAAGCAGACACCCAAGCAATCAGCCCCAGCATTTT
CDR3aa: CARSRHPSNQPQHF
abundance: .
j_gene: TRBJ1-5
v_gene: TRBV5-3
d_gene: .

CDR3nt: TGTGCCAGCAACCCCAGGGGGCAAGGGGCCAACGTCCTGACTTTC
CDR3aa: CASNPRGQGANVLTF
abundance: .
j_gene: TRBJ2-6
v_gene: TRBV6-6
d_gene: TRBD1